Each of the 22 T cell receptor beta chains below was sequenced from the same sample in a study of Graves' ophthalmopathy and Graves' hyperthyroidism (dated by TCRdb to between 2018 and 2020). Sequencing relied on an Illumina HiSeq 2000. For repertoire sequencing, the TCR beta CDR3 regions were amplified from RNA transcripts. HTBI primers and the Qiagen OneStep RT-PCR kit were used in a first-round RT-PCR, which was followed by a second-round multiplex PCR, size selection and purification. TCRdb reworked the public reads: Q25 trimming with fastp, MiXCR clone assembly, productive beta chains retained. Here each entry gathers all rows of one CDR3 protein and keeps the most common genes and DNA. The sample records almost 750,000 distinct CDR3 sequences, roughly 40% of which are singletons. The ten largest clones add up to about 40% of the sample. The sequencing sample was made of peripheral blood. The receptors were sampled from an adult man with Graves' ophthalmopathy.

This sequence joins TRBV7-9 and TRBJ2-2; D is ambiguous. CDR3 length: 10 residues. The germline V gene encodes CDR1 SEHNR and CDR2 FQNEAQ (reference sequence). Deletions cut 9 bases from V and 7 bases from J, with 6 bases between. For the CDR3, the DNA is TGTGCCAGTGGGCACGGGGAGCTGTTTTTT. Amino acid sequence: CASGHGELFF.

There are a few counts of this clonotype. This chain joins TRBV9 and TRBJ1-2; a weak D match, TRBD1 (5 bases). Per germline, CDR1 SGDLS and CDR2 YYNGEE. The CDR3 runs to 15 residues. V shed 4 bases and J shed 2 bases, with 15 bases lying between them. Here the CDR3 reads CASSQEPGTNYGYTF. CDR3 nucleotides: TGTGCCAGCAGCCAAGAGCCGGGGACCAACTATGGCTACACCTTC.

This chain connects TRBV7-2 to TRBJ1-2; 7 nucleotides align to TRBD1. Losses at the gene ends were 3 bases for V and 8 bases for J; bases not matched to a gene: 6. The germline V gene encodes CDR1 SGHTA and CDR2 FQGNSA. This CDR3 region has 13 residues. For the CDR3, the DNA is TGTGCCAGCAGCTTCAGGGGGGCAGGCGGCTACACCTTC. Amino acids: CASSFRGAGGYTF.

There are a few counts of this clonotype. The CDR3 is CASSRGAGETQYF. The CDR3 DNA is TGTGCCAGCAGCAGGGGCGCGGGAGAGACCCAGTACTTC. The chain employs TRBV12-3 or TRBV12-4 and TRBJ2-5; maybe TRBD1 (6 bases). V lost 6 bases, J lost 4 bases, and 12 bases lay in between. The CDR3 runs 13 residues.

This clonotype was seen many times. V and J are TRBV7-9 and TRBJ2-5; D not certain. The V gene's germline CDR1 is SEHNR and CDR2 FQNEAQ (reference sequence). Trimming pared 8 bases from V and 2 bases from J, leaving 12 bases between. The CDR3 has 13 amino acids. CDR3 nucleotides: TGTGCCAGCCTCTCCTCGGAGCAAGAGACCCAGTACTTC. Protein sequence: CASLSSEQETQYF.

The genes are TRBV18 and TRBJ2-7, with 8 bases that match TRBD1. Germline trimming cut 3 bases from V and 12 bases from J; bases unmatched to any gene: 7. Germline values: CDR1 KGHSH, CDR2 LQKENI. The CDR3 spans 12 residues. CDR3 sequence: CASSPDRGGPYF. In DNA, the CDR3 is TGTGCCAGCTCACCCGACAGGGGAGGTCCGTACTTC. The whole variable domain, remainder taken from reference TRBV18 and TRBJ2-7, is NAGVMQNPRHLVRRRGQEARLRCSPMKGHSHVYWYRQLPEEGLKFMVYLQKENIIDESGMPKERFSAEFPKEGPSILRIQQVVRGDSAAYFCASSPDRGGPYFGPGTRLTVT.

This rearrangement joins TRBV7-6 to TRBJ1-4, with a weak D call TRBD1 (5 bases). V lost 1 base, J lost 3 bases, and 9 bases lay in between. Germline loops: CDR1 SGHVS, CDR2 FNYEAQ. The CDR3 length is 15 residues. The CDR3 DNA follows: TGTGCCAGCAGCTTAGGGACACTGGCTAATGAAAAACTGTTTTTT. This codes for CASSLGTLANEKLFF.

In its sample, this clonotype was seen a few times. The chain combines TRBV7-9 with TRBJ2-7, with D perhaps TRBD2 (6 bases). Germline CDR1 is SEHNR and CDR2 is FQNEAQ (reference sequence). Between the trimmed V and J ends, which lost 0 bases and 0 bases, there was a span of 15 bases. This CDR3 comprises 17 residues. The CDR3 nucleotides read TGTGCCAGCAGCTTAGCAAGAACTAGCCAGAGCTCCTACGAGCAGTACTTC. Its translation is CASSLARTSQSSYEQYF.

Turning to this clonotype: A read error may explain this, as a much larger clone is one base away. Since the CDR3 does not end with the conserved phenylalanine or tryptophan, this likely comes from a read error. The chain carries TRBV20-1 and TRBJ2-5; 7 bases are shared with TRBD1. The CDR3 consists of 12 residues. The trim removed 5 bases at V and 6 bases at J, leaving 6 bases unmatched. Germline-derived CDR1 and CDR2 are DFQATT and SNEGSKA (reference sequence). As DNA, the CDR3 is TGCAGTGCTCGACAGGGCGGTCAGACCCAGTACCTC. It specifies CSARQGGQTQYL.

This clonotype occurred many times. The chain uses TRBV15 and TRBJ1-1; D is undetermined. Germline V gene sequence: CDR1 LNHNV, CDR2 YYDKDF (reference sequence). Trimming shortened V by 5 bases and J by 7 bases, and 11 bases separated the two germline ends. The CDR3 is 12 amino acids. DNA of the CDR3: TGTGCCACCAGCCCGTCGGGCGGTGAAGCTTTCTTT. Its translation is CATSPSGGEAFF.

This clonotype was counted only a few times. The V gene is TRBV9, the J gene TRBJ2-5, with 8 bases that match TRBD1. Germline V gene data show CDR1 as SGDLS and CDR2 as YYNGEE. The CDR3 spans 14 residues. V lost 4 bases to trimming and J lost 3 bases; unmatched junction nucleotides: 5. This CDR3 is CASSPQGAKETQYF. In DNA, the CDR3 is TGTGCCAGCAGCCCCCAGGGGGCAAAAGAGACCCAGTACTTC.

The sample holds a few counts of this clonotype. The chain links TRBV24-1 to TRBJ1-1; 7 bases map to TRBD1. The V and J ends lost 11 bases and 1 base, in that order; junction bases with no gene match: 9. Germline V CDR1 and CDR2: KGHDR, SFDVKD. The CDR3 runs 14 residues. In nucleotides, the CDR3 is TGTGCCAGCAAATTGACAGGGTCGAACACTGAAGCTTTCTTT. It specifies CASKLTGSNTEAFF.

The chain couples TRBV2 to TRBJ1-6; D gene ambiguous. From germline, CDR1 is SNHLY and CDR2 FYNNEI. This CDR3 is built from 16 residues. V lost 3 bases and J lost 0, with 9 bases in between. The CDR3 region is CASSDTPSSYNSPLHF. CDR3 in DNA: TGTGCCAGCAGTGATACCCCGAGCTCCTATAATTCACCCCTCCACTTT.

This sequence joins TRBV2 and TRBJ1-2, with D maybe TRBD1 (6 bases). The length of the CDR3 is 14 residues. Between the trimmed V and J ends, which lost 6 bases and 4 bases, there was a span of 15 bases. Germline loops: CDR1 SNHLY, CDR2 FYNNEI. The CDR3 protein is CASSQGRGVYGYTF. CDR3 sequence (DNA): TGTGCCAGCAGCCAGGGCAGGGGAGTCTATGGCTACACCTTC. The full variable domain, with the rest looked up from reference TRBV2 and TRBJ1-2, is EPEVTQTPSHQVTQMGQEVILRCVPISNHLYFYWYRQILGQKVEFLVSFYNNEISEKSEIFDDQFSVERPDGSNFTLKIRSTKLEDSAMYFCASSQGRGVYGYTFGSGTRLTVV.

J is TRBJ2-5 and V is TRBV2; a possible D gene is TRBD1 (5 bases). From germline, CDR1 is SNHLY and CDR2 FYNNEI. The CDR3 is 14 amino acids. The V and J ends lost 3 bases and 9 bases respectively, with 17 bases between them. The CDR3 loop is CASSDRRVTNAQYF. The CDR3, as DNA: TGTGCCAGCAGTGACCGCAGGGTTACCAACGCCCAGTACTTC.

In its sample, this clonotype was seen many times. The chain has TRBV6-6 and TRBJ2-5; D might be TRBD2 (5 bases). Between the trimmed V and J ends, which lost 0 bases and 0 bases, there was a span of 11 bases. There are 16 residues in the CDR3. From germline, CDR1 is MNHNY and CDR2 SVGAGI (reference sequence). CDR3 in amino acids: CASSYSGAADQETQYF. The CDR3 region has the DNA TGTGCCAGCAGTTACTCTGGCGCAGCGGACCAAGAGACCCAGTACTTC.

On this clonotype itself: A much larger clone differs from this one at a single base, so this may be a read error. The rearrangement joins TRBV20-1 to TRBJ1-5; D gene uncertain. V gave up 3 bases and J gave up 2 bases, with 8 bases separating them. The germline V gene encodes CDR1 DFQATT and CDR2 SNEGSKA (reference sequence). This CDR3 is 13 amino acids long. DNA for the CDR3: TGCAGTGCTAGGGACGATGGCAATCAGCCCCAGCATTTT. Translation gives CSARDDGNQPQHF.

The CDR3, as DNA: TGTGCCAGCAGCCCCATTCGAAGCGGGAGTTCCGAGCAGTACTTC. Translation gives CASSPIRSGSSEQYF. This chain joins TRBV11-2 and TRBJ2-7; 8 bases match TRBD2. Germline V lookup: CDR1 SGHAT, CDR2 FQNNGV. V was clipped by 5 bases and J by 6 bases; unmatched bases: 12. CDR3 size: 15 residues.

J is TRBJ2-6 and V is TRBV19; no reliable D call. Trimming took 11 bases from V and 0 from J, leaving 20 bases between them. The CDR3 is made up of 17 amino acids. CDR1 LNHDA and CDR2 SQIVND come from the germline V gene (reference sequence). The CDR3 here is CAWSGWAANSGANVLTF. DNA of the CDR3: TGTGCCTGGAGTGGGTGGGCAGCCAACTCTGGGGCCAACGTCCTGACTTTC.

The chain carries TRBV7-9 and TRBJ1-1, with D maybe TRBD1 (5 bases). The ends were cut back, 5 bases at V and 0 bases at J, with 16 bases in the middle. The CDR3 contains 16 residues. CDR1 SEHNR and CDR2 FQNEAQ come from the germline V gene (reference sequence). This CDR3 reads CASSQDRGNVNTEAFF. The CDR3 coding sequence is TGTGCCAGCAGCCAAGATAGGGGAAACGTGAACACTGAAGCTTTCTTT.

This clonotype appeared many times. The rearrangement joins TRBV12-3 or TRBV12-4 to TRBJ1-6, with 9 positions matching TRBD1. V gave up 6 bases and J gave up 9 bases; unmatched junction bases: 6. The CDR3 runs to 14 residues. The CDR3: CASSNRGRSSPLHF. The CDR3 nucleotides are TGTGCCAGCAGCAACAGGGGGCGAAGTTCACCCCTCCACTTT.

The chain carries TRBV12-3 or TRBV12-4 and TRBJ2-7; D gene unclear. The length of the CDR3 is 14 residues. V lost 0 bases to trimming and J lost 0 bases, with 6 bases between them. DNA for the CDR3: TGTGCCAGCAGTTTAGCAGGGCACTCCTACGAGCAGTACTTC. It codes for CASSLAGHSYEQYF.